This T cell receptor (beta chain) was recovered during a study of blood T cell repertoires in COVID-19. Whole-study context: T cells, B-cell-depleted T cells, or PBMCs provided the cDNA or gDNA that served as material.

CDR3 size: 16 residues. The V and J ends lost 12 bases and 4 bases respectively, with 25 bases between them. Germline lookup yields CDR1 KGHDR and CDR2 SFDVKD. Per the original methods: Estimation of nucleated cell counts was performed using reference gene primer amplification. Sequencing used immunoSEQ multiplex PCR; TCRdb keeps in-frame clones, though not all of them. The V and J calls and clone size come from that table; D and trimming were worked out from the DNA. The sample carries about 120,000 clones, around 90% recorded once. This TCR was recovered from a woman between 50 and 59 years old with active or convalescent COVID-19. Source material: peripheral blood. V gene TRBV24-1 combines with J gene TRBJ2-3; possible D gene TRBD1, 6 bases. The CDR3 region has the DNA TGTGCCTCTCACAAAGCAGGGGAAGGAGAGGCAGATACGCAGTATTTT. This gives the protein CASHKAGEGEADTQYF.